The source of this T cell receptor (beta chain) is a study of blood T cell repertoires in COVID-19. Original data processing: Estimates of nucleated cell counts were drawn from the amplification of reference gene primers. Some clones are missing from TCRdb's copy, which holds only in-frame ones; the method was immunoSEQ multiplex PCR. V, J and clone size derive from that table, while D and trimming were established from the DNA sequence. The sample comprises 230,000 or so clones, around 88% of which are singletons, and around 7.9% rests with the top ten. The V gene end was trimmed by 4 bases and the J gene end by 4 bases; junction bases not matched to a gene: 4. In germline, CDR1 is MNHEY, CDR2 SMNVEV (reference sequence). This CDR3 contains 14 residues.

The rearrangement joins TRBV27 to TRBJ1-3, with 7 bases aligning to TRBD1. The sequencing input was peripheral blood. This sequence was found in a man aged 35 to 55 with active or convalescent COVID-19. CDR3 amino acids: CASSSTGFGNTIYF. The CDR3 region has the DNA TGTGCCAGCAGTTCGACAGGGTTCGGAAACACCATATATTTT.